These T cell receptor beta chains were read from a single sample in a study of T cells in Graves' hyperthyroidism and ophthalmopathy. Each CDR3 protein is one row after TCRdb ran MiXCR on the multiplex PCR reads. The table lists roughly 570,000 distinct CDR3 sequences, just over 45% of them singletons. Sequenced: peripheral blood or thyroid tissue (not recorded which). Every receptor here comes from an adult woman with Graves' disease, either hyperthyroidism or ophthalmopathy (not recorded which). Both conserved end residues are part of each CDR3. Each record gives: D gene, J gene, V gene, CDR3 protein. D genes are given only for firm matches.

NA TRBJ1-1 TRBV11-2 CASSLRGHLNTEAFF
NA TRBJ1-5 TRBV20-1 CSASSSNQPQHF
NA TRBJ1-1 TRBV20-1 CSPDRSNTEAFF
TRBD1 TRBJ1-2 TRBV14 CASSHWTGTYGYTF
NA TRBJ1-1 TRBV29-1 CSALLAGRQNTEAFF
NA TRBJ1-5 TRBV5-5 CASSEALTGRNQPQHF
NA TRBJ2-5 TRBV28 CASSLGVGGLETQYF
NA TRBJ1-6 TRBV6-4 CASSEDGEGSPLHF
TRBD1 TRBJ1-6 TRBV27 CASSLQGVTRYNSPLHF
NA TRBJ1-1 TRBV7-9 CASSPKGTRNTEAFF
NA TRBJ1-4 TRBV5-1 CASSLGHEKLFF
NA TRBJ2-4 TRBV10-2 CASSEFGEYF